The clone carrying this TCR beta chain ranks as medium-sized. The CDR3 has 15 amino acids. Trimming stripped 3 bases from V and 0 bases from J, with 10 bases between. The germline V gene encodes CDR1 ENHRY and CDR2 SYGVKD. TCRdb independently ran MiXCR on the RT-PCR reads; one entry per CDR3 protein. The table lists around 3,000 distinct CDR3 sequences, 5.4% of them singletons, with roughly 15% in the top ten. This sample stems from a study of patients and donors after allogeneic stem cell transplantation. The chain combines TRBV10-3 with TRBJ2-3, with unresolved D. The sequenced material came from blood, either unsorted or a sorted T cell fraction (not recorded which). The sequence derives from a human donor who was either an allogeneic HSCT recipient or a stem cell or donor lymphocyte infusion donor (not recorded which). It is not recorded whose cells these are; they may come from a transplant donor. The CDR3 region is CAISDVDTSTDTQYF. In nucleotides, the CDR3 is TGTGCCATCAGTGACGTAGACACAAGCACAGATACGCAGTATTTT.